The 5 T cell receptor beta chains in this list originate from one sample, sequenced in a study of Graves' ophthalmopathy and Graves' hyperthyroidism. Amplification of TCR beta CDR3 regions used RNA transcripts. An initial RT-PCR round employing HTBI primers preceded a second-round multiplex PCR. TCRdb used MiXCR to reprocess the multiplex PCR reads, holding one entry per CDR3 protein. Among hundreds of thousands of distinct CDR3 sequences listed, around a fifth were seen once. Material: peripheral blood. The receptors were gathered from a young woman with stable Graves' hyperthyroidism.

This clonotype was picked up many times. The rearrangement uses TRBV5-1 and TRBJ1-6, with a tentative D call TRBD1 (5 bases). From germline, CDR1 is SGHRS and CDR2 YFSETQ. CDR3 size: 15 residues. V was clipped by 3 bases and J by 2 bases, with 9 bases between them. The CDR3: CASSSGSAYNSPLHF. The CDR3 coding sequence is TGCGCCAGCAGCTCAGGGTCGGCCTATAATTCACCCCTCCACTTT.

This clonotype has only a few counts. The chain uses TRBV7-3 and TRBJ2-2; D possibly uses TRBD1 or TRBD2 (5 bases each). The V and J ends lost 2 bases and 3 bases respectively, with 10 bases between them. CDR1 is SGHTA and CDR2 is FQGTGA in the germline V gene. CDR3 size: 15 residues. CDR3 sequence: CASSLGGKDTGELFF. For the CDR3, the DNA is TGTGCCAGCAGCTTAGGGGGAAAGGACACCGGGGAGCTGTTTTTT. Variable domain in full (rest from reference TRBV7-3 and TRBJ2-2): GAGVSQTPSNKVTEKGKYVELRCDPISGHTALYWYRQSLGQGPEFLIYFQGTGAADDSGLPNDRFFAVRPEGSVSTLKIQRTERGDSAVYLCASSLGGKDTGELFFGEGSRLTVL.

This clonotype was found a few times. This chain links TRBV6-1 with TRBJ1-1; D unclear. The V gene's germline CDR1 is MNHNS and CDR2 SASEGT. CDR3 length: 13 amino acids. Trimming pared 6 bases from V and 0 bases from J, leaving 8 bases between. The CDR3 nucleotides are TGTGCCAGCAGACTGGACGTGAACACTGAAGCTTTCTTT. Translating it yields CASRLDVNTEAFF.

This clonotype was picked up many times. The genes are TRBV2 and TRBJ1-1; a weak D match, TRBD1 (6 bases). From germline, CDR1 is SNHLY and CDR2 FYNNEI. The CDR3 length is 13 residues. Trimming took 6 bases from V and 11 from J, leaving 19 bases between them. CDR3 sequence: CASRTLVRGQAFF. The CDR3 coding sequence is TGTGCCAGCAGGACACTTGTTCGGGGGCAGGCTTTCTTT.

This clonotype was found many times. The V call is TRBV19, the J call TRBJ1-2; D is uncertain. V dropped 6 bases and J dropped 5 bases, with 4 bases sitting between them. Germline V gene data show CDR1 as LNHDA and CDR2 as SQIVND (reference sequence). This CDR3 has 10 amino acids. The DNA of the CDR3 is TGTGCCAGTAGACATTATGGCTACACCTTC. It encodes CASRHYGYTF.